This T cell receptor (beta chain) was observed in a study of neurological immune-mediated disorders (dated by TCRdb to 2018 to 2020). About the study as a whole: Peripheral blood TCR-beta repertoires from patients with HTLV-I-associated myelopathy (HAM/TSP), patients with multiple sclerosis, and healthy controls were compared in the study using UMI-based sequencing. Longitudinal samples, technical triplicates and paired sorted CD4+ and CD8+ T-cell subsets, alongside PBMC samples, were included among the 90 to 130 TCR-beta libraries. Longitudinal HAM/TSP and healthy donors were sampled at 3 time-points each (roughly 3-45 month intervals). The cohort was made up of about 68 subjects, consisting of around 14 HAM/TSP patients, 35 or so multiple sclerosis patients and around 20 healthy controls.

cDNA was synthesized by template-switch 5'RACE using a primer carrying a 10-nucleotide random unique molecular identifier by which each TCR transcript was tagged. Every sequencing run yielded over 180 million TCR-beta sequences covering 15-18 subjects. Total RNA was extracted with the RNeasy kit. Using the KAPA Real-time Library Amplification kit, TCR-beta VDJ regions were amplified with primers for the TCR constant region and the 5'RACE anchor. Sample indexes and Illumina adaptors were added in a first PCR, after which library yield was increased in a second PCR. After purification with Ampure beads, the TCR product of roughly 650 bp was size-selected on a 2% E-gel SizeSelection system. Before pooling, library quality was assessed on a Bioanalyzer, concentration was determined with Qubit, and library quantification was performed with the Kapa Library Quantification kit. Libraries were sequenced paired-end 2 x 150 bp on an Illumina HiSeq 2500. To increase sequence diversity, about 25-31% phiX was spiked into each library pool. The published analysis was carried out like this. Quality-filtered reads were processed with the UMI-based MiGEC pipeline, and over 75% of raw TCR sequences were removed by the MiGEC pipeline during error correction. VDJ genes were aligned to IMGT germline references, and clonotypes were defined by unique CDR3 amino acid sequence plus V-J genes. Clonal expansion, Shannon diversity and CDR3 relatedness (CalcPairwiseDistances, ClusterSamples) were evaluated with VDJtools, and phylogenetic trees were built with CLCbio workbench. Clones with at least 8 unique UMIs were defined as expanded, with this threshold being based on coefficient-of-variation modelling across technical triplicates. Through fastp at Q25 and MiXCR, TCRdb rebuilt clones from the public reads, retaining in-frame beta chains. Rows with a matching CDR3 protein are joined into one entry that keeps the most common DNA and genes. The V and J calls shown here were made by TCRdb, not taken from the authors' results. The sample table contains fewer than 40,000 distinct CDR3 sequences; only one count was recorded for around an eighth of them. The ten largest account for around 2.5% of the sample.

Via the germline V gene (reference sequence), CDR1 is SGHKS and CDR2 YYEKEE. The CDR3 spans 12 residues, from the cysteine through the phenylalanine. The kept DNA is CDR3 alone, 36 bases in frame from the first base. V gives up 4 bases and J gives up 6 bases, and the segment between their germline ends measures 9 bases. Here is what the overall study found, with its caveats: TCR clonal expansion was highest in HAM/TSP patients and lowest in MS patients, with MS patients falling below even healthy controls. Expanded clones from different subjects shared no identical CDR3 amino acid sequences, which suggests that TCR-beta repertoires were private in all groups.

The time point label for this specimen denotes: longitudinal time-point 2. Healthy controls were blood bank volunteers in Maryland, USA. For unsorted PBMC libraries, 2 million PBMCs were used after storage in RNAlater at -80 degrees C until RNA extraction. Peripheral blood was subjected to Ficoll-Hypaque density gradient centrifugation to isolate PBMCs, which were then cryopreserved in liquid nitrogen. In its sample, this clonotype was seen many times. What this receptor recognizes is not known. Per-base qualities were not stored, and no clone one base away is much larger. This TCR was recovered from a woman aged 40 to 55 in good health. The rearrangement combines TRBV5-5 with TRBJ2-3; no D gene is confidently identified. The material sequenced was PBMCs. CDR3 loop: CASSLTTDTQYF. The nucleotide sequence reads as follows: TGTGCCAGCAGCCTTACAACGGATACGCAGTATTTT.